This T cell receptor beta chain came from a study of T-cell reconstitution after alpha-beta-depleted transplantation in children. This CDR3 contains 15 residues. The V gene's germline CDR1 is SGHAT and CDR2 FQNNGV. Between the trimmed V and J ends, which lost 5 bases and 0 bases, there was a span of 13 bases. This clonotype came up many times. Researchers prepared the TCRbeta library using unique molecular identifiers, the study reports. TCRdb reanalysed the PCR reads using MiXCR and keeps one entry per CDR3 protein. The table includes 200,000 to 300,000 distinct CDR3 sequences, more than 10% detected once.

Specimen: PBMCs from the stem cell graft donor, collected from the stem cell graft. This receptor was obtained from a human donor who donated a stem cell graft to a child with acute lymphoblastic leukemia. This rearrangement joins TRBV11-2 to TRBJ2-5; a possible D gene is TRBD1 (5 bases). In DNA form, the CDR3 reads TGTGCCAGCAGCCCTGACAGCTATAACCAAGAGACCCAGTACTTC. Its translation is CASSPDSYNQETQYF.